The source of this T cell receptor beta chain is a study of human T cells and chemical hapten exposure. The wider study: TCR yields per sample varied, mainly owing to small pooled library volume differences. Study results and caveats: Sensitizing with DPC caused no change in TCRs above 1 in 1000 frequency.

This clonotype was recorded at least ten times. Its target is unknown. The CDR3 has 17 amino acids. The trim removed 2 bases at V and 9 bases at J, leaving 13 bases unmatched. In germline, CDR1 is DFQATT, CDR2 SNEGSKA (reference sequence). In the library, unique molecular identifiers were attached to individual cDNA molecules. In the source study's methods: Samples held a median of around 100,000 TCRs, range roughly 23,224–700,000. TCRdb redid the calling of the 5' RACE reads with MiXCR, one entry per CDR3 protein. The V and J calls and clone size are TCRdb's, not the authors'. The sample shows 150,000 or so distinct CDR3 sequences, about 4.3% of them seen only once. Total RNA was isolated from unfractionated whole blood.

The chain couples TRBV20-1 to TRBJ2-7, with 16 bases lining up with TRBD2. This receptor was obtained from a female donor in good health. CDR3 residues: CSARNPSGTSGGAGQYF. CDR3 DNA: TGCAGTGCTAGAAACCCTTCCGGGACTAGCGGGGGGGCGGGGCAGTACTTC.